This T cell receptor (beta chain) was retrieved from a study of shared clonotypes between healthy human individuals. Profiling relied on immunoSEQ multiplex PCR, and the TCRdb table lists in-frame clones only, not all of them. In the table there are about 2 million clones, 85% to 95% of which are singletons. Positively selected for CCR7, the CD45RO-negative cells used as naive CD8 cells excluded terminally differentiated effector memory CD45RA+ cells. CDR3 length: 15 amino acids. Germline-derived CDR1 and CDR2 are SGDLS and YYNGEE. V shed 2 bases and J 6 bases; nucleotides not matched to a gene: 5. Sequencing used naive CD8+ T cells sorted from blood. This TCR was recovered from a man in his late teens or twenties in good health. The chain recombines TRBV9 with TRBJ2-1, with 10 bases lining up with TRBD1. The CDR3 protein is CASSVRQGAVNEQFF. The CDR3 bases are TGTGCCAGCAGCGTTCGACAGGGGGCTGTCAATGAGCAGTTCTTC.